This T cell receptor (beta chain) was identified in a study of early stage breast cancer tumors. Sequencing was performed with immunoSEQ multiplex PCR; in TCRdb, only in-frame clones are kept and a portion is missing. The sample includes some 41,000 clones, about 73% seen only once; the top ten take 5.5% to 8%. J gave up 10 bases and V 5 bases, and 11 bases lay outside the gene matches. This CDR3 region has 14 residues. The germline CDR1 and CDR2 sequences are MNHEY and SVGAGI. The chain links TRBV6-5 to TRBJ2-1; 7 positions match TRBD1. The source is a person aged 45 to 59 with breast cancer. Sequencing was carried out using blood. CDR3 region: CASSPPLDRAEQFF. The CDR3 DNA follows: TGTGCCAGCAGTCCTCCTCTCGACAGGGCCGAGCAGTTCTTC.